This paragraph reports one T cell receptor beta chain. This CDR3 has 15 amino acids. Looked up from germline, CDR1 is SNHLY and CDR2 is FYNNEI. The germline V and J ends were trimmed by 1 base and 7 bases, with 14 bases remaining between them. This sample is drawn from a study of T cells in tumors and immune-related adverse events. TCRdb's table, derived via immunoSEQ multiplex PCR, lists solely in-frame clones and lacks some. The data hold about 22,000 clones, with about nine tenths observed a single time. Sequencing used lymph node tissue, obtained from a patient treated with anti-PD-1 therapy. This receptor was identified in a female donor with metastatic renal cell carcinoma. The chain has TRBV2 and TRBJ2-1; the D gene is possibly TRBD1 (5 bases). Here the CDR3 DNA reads TGTGCCAGCAGTGAAGGACCCAGGGTGGGGAATGAGCAGTTCTTC. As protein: CASSEGPRVGNEQFF.